The entry below describes one T cell receptor beta chain. CDR3 size: 15 residues. Germline-derived CDR1 and CDR2 are LNHDA and SQIVND (reference sequence). The ends were cut back, 7 bases at V and 0 bases at J, with 13 bases in the middle. This record comes from a study of blood T cell repertoires in COVID-19. Study details: From the United States, Italy and Spain came samples of acute and convalescent COVID-19. PBMCs, B-cell-depleted T cells, or T cells were the source of the cDNA or gDNA that made up the material.

Measured with immunoSEQ multiplex PCR; TCRdb has only the in-frame clones, and not every one. The sample records around 340,000 clones, about 88% being singletons. This TCR was recovered from an older woman with COVID-19, enrolled during active disease. The sequenced material came from peripheral blood. The chain carries TRBV19 and TRBJ1-5, with D unclear. The CDR3 loop is CASIRAENSNQPQHF. As DNA, the CDR3 is TGTGCCAGTATACGTGCGGAAAATAGCAATCAGCCCCAGCATTTT.